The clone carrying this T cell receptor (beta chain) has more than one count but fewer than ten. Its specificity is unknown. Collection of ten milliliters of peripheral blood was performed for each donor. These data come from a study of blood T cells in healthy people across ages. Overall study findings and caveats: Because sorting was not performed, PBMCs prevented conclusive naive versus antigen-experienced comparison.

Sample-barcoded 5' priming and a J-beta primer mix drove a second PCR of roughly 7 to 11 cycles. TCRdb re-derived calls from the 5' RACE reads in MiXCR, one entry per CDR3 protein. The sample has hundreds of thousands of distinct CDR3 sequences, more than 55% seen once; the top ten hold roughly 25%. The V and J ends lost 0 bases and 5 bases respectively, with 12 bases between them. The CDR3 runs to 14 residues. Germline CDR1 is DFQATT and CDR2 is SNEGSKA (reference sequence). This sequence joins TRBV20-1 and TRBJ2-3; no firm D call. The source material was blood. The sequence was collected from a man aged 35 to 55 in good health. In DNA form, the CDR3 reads TGCAGTGCTAGAGATTGGGCCAAGGGAGATACGCAGTATTTT. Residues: CSARDWAKGDTQYF.